These 32 T cell receptor beta chains share one sample of origin, sequenced in a study of T cell responses to AZD1222 COVID-19 vaccine. Produced via immunoSEQ multiplex PCR; TCRdb's table is partial and in-frame only. The sample includes about 130,000 clones, roughly 88% of them seen just once. The input for sequencing was peripheral blood, taken on day 0 of MenACWY control vaccination. All receptors come from an adult in good health.

In this sample, this clone turned up once. The rearrangement uses TRBV6-2 or TRBV6-3 and TRBJ1-5, with D uncertain. There are 12 residues in the CDR3. V shed 1 base and J shed 8 bases, with 6 bases lying between them. Germline CDR1 MNHEY, CDR2 SVGEGT. The CDR3 nucleotides are TGTGCCAGCAGTTACTACCCCGAGCCCCAGCATTTT. Amino acid sequence: CASSYYPEPQHF.

V and J are TRBV9 and TRBJ1-5; TRBD1 might be the D (6 bases). Trimming cost V 3 bases and J 1 base, with 8 bases left between them. The CDR3 totals 14 residues. From germline, CDR1 is SGDLS and CDR2 YYNGEE. The CDR3 nucleotides are TGTGCCAGCAGCGAACAGGGCAGCAATCAGCCCCAGCATTTT. Translation: CASSEQGSNQPQHF.

This chain connects TRBV7-9 to TRBJ1-3; 10 bases line up with TRBD1. The junction had 4 bases not matched to a gene; V was cut back by 5 bases and J by 3 bases. Germline V gene data show CDR1 as SEHNR and CDR2 as FQNEAQ (reference sequence). The CDR3 is 15 residues long. The CDR3 loop is CASSPGQGNGNTIYF. The DNA for the CDR3 is TGTGCCAGCAGCCCGGGACAGGGGAATGGAAACACCATATATTTT.

In its sample, this clone was seen once. The rearrangement uses TRBV5-1 and TRBJ2-1; D gene unclear. CDR3 length: 14 residues. The V end was cut by 0 bases, the J end by 5 bases, with 9 bases between. CDR1 SGHRS and CDR2 YFSETQ come from the germline V gene. The CDR3 sequence is CASSLVRPNNEQFF. The DNA for the CDR3 is TGCGCCAGCAGCTTGGTGAGGCCTAACAATGAGCAGTTCTTC.

The genes are TRBV3-1 (or the pseudogene TRBV3-2) and TRBJ1-1, with D maybe TRBD1 (6 bases). Germline assignment: CDR1 LGHDT and CDR2 YNNKEL (reference sequence). Between the trimmed V and J ends, which lost 2 bases and 11 bases, there was a span of 15 bases. This CDR3 is built from 13 residues. CDR3 nucleotides: TGTGCCAGCAGCCAACGCAGGGGTGGGGGTGCTTTCTTT. It codes for CASSQRRGGGAFF.

This clone has a single count. The chain carries TRBV11-2 and TRBJ2-1; D ambiguous. The CDR3 is 13 amino acids. Germline V gene lookup returns CDR1 SGHAT and CDR2 FQNNGV. Trimming stripped 2 bases from V and 10 bases from J, with 12 bases between. CDR3 sequence (DNA): TGTGCCAGCAGCTTATTAGGTCCAGCGGAGCAGTTCTTC. Amino acid sequence: CASSLLGPAEQFF.

This clone has more than one count but fewer than ten. This chain connects TRBV29-1 to TRBJ1-5, with 7 bases that match TRBD1. The CDR3 loop spans 13 amino acids. With V trimmed by 5 bases and J by 5 bases, 6 bases remained unmatched. Germline V gene lookup returns CDR1 SQVTM and CDR2 ANQGSEA. As DNA, the CDR3 is TGCAGCGTTAGGGACAGCCCCGATCAGCCCCAGCATTTT. It translates to CSVRDSPDQPQHF.

The genes are TRBV19 and TRBJ1-2, with a possible D match to TRBD1 (6 bases). Looked up from germline, CDR1 is LNHDA and CDR2 is SQIVND (reference sequence). V was cut by 6 bases and J by 3 bases, with 20 bases left in between. This CDR3 region has 16 residues. CDR3 region: CASSLTGRGWYYGYTF. The CDR3 coding sequence is TGTGCCAGTAGCCTAACAGGGAGGGGTTGGTACTATGGCTACACCTTC.

The genes are TRBV28 and TRBJ1-6, with TRBD1 as a possible D gene (5 bases). V dropped 3 bases and J dropped 10 bases, with 10 bases sitting between them. CDR1 MDHEN and CDR2 SYDVKM come from the germline V gene. The CDR3 loop spans 13 amino acids. The CDR3 DNA reads TGTGCCAGCAGTTTCGACAGCCTCTCACCCCTCCACTTT. Translation: CASSFDSLSPLHF.

This chain uses TRBV6-5 with TRBJ2-3, with a weak D call TRBD2 (5 bases). Germline lookup yields CDR1 MNHEY and CDR2 SVGAGI. This CDR3 is built from 15 residues. The V and J ends lost 0 bases and 5 bases respectively, with 12 bases between them. The CDR3 DNA reads TGTGCCAGCAGTTACTCGAAGCCTGGGAGAGATACGCAGTATTTT. Its protein product is CASSYSKPGRDTQYF.

This clone was seen a single time. The gene calls are TRBV6-5 and TRBJ2-7, with 8 bases lining up with TRBD2. The length of the CDR3 is 14 residues. Per the germline V gene, CDR1 is MNHEY and CDR2 is SVGAGI. After removal of 1 base from V and 6 bases from J, the junction contained 5 bases not matched to a gene. The CDR3 DNA is TGTGCCAGCAGTTACTTTAGCGGGAAGGGCGAGCAGTACTTC. This codes for CASSYFSGKGEQYF.

The V call is TRBV18, the J call TRBJ2-3, with TRBD2 matching over 11 bases. The J segment lost 4 bases and the V segment lost 6 bases, leaving 6 bases of the junction unmatched. The CDR3 contains 15 residues. Germline CDR1 KGHSH, CDR2 LQKENI. The CDR3: CASSALAGAADTQYF. The CDR3 DNA reads TGTGCCAGCTCCGCACTAGCGGGAGCTGCAGATACGCAGTATTTT.

The genes are TRBV5-1 and TRBJ1-3; D unclear. The CDR3 totals 11 residues. Looked up from germline, CDR1 is SGHRS and CDR2 is YFSETQ. Trimming stripped 2 bases from V and 6 bases from J, with 3 bases between. The CDR3 is CASSFANTIYF. As DNA, the CDR3 is TGCGCCAGCAGCTTTGCAAACACCATATATTTT.

This clone was detected only once. J is TRBJ2-2 and V is TRBV28; 7 bases map to TRBD2. Germline CDR1 reads MDHEN; CDR2 reads SYDVKM. The CDR3 totals 15 residues. V lost 3 bases to trimming and J lost 7 bases; unmatched junction nucleotides: 8. The CDR3: CASSFPWLADGELFF. The CDR3 DNA reads TGTGCCAGCAGTTTCCCTTGGCTAGCGGACGGGGAGCTGTTTTTT.

The chain has TRBV19 and TRBJ1-5; no definite D call. The CDR3 covers 19 residues. Deletions cut 7 bases from V and 0 bases from J, with 25 bases between. Germline CDR1 and CDR2: LNHDA and SQIVND (reference sequence). DNA for the CDR3: TGTGCCAGTAACAACCCTAGAGGCCCGAGGCTAAATAGCAATCAGCCCCAGCATTTT. Protein sequence: CASNNPRGPRLNSNQPQHF. The variable domain in full, completed from reference TRBV19 and TRBJ1-5, reads DGGITQSPKYLFRKEGQNVTLSCEQNLNHDAMYWYRQDPGQGLRLIYYSQIVNDFQKGDIAEGYSVSREKKESFPLTVTSAQKNPTAFYLCASNNPRGPRLNSNQPQHFGDGTRLSIL.

CDR3 sequence reads: CASSADRGLQYF. The DNA for the CDR3 is TGTGCCAGCAGCGCAGACAGGGGGCTTCAGTACTTC. J is TRBJ2-4 and V is TRBV7-2, with 10 bases aligning to TRBD1. Germline V lookup: CDR1 SGHTA, CDR2 FQGNSA. CDR3 length equals 12 residues. J lost 11 bases, V lost 5 bases, and 3 bases had no gene match. The variable domain in full, with the rest retrieved from reference TRBV7-2 and TRBJ2-4, is GAGVSQSPSNKVTEKGKDVELRCDPISGHTALYWYRQSLGQGLEFLIYFQGNSAPDKSGLPSDRFSAERTGGSVSTLTIQRTQQEDSAVYLCASSADRGLQYFGAGTRLSVL.

The chain employs TRBV24-1 and TRBJ2-5; 7 bases fit TRBD2. Germline values: CDR1 KGHDR, CDR2 SFDVKD. The V gene end was trimmed by 0 bases and the J gene end by 4 bases; junction bases not matched to a gene: 10. The CDR3 loop spans 17 amino acids. The CDR3 is CATSDLFAGPGGETQYF. The DNA for the CDR3 is TGTGCCACCAGTGATTTGTTCGCGGGGCCGGGGGGAGAGACCCAGTACTTC.

This clone was found a few times. The chain uses TRBV10-2 and TRBJ2-7, with D perhaps TRBD1 (5 bases). V gave up 3 bases and J gave up 0 bases, with 15 bases separating them. CDR3 length: 16 residues. Looked up from germline, CDR1 is WSHSY and CDR2 is SAAADI. The CDR3 sequence is CASSDPDSPSSYEQYF. CDR3 coding DNA: TGCGCCAGCAGTGACCCCGACAGCCCCAGCTCCTACGAGCAGTACTTC.

The DNA of the CDR3 is TGTGCCAGCAGCCAATCCCAGCGGGGGGACAATGAGCAGTTCTTC. It translates to CASSQSQRGDNEQFF. The chain combines TRBV3-1 (or the pseudogene TRBV3-2) with TRBJ2-1, with 9 bases identical to TRBD2. Looked up from germline, CDR1 is LGHDT and CDR2 is YNNKEL (reference sequence). The CDR3 contains 15 residues. Trimming cost V 2 bases and J 5 bases; bases outside gene matches: 4.

V is TRBV4-2 and J is TRBJ2-7, with D possibly being TRBD2 (6 bases). Trimming removed 5 bases at V and 0 bases at J, with 23 bases between. The CDR3 runs 18 residues. CDR1 LGHNA and CDR2 YNFKEQ come from the germline V gene. The CDR3 protein is CASSNVEAGTSFSYEQYF. The CDR3 bases are TGTGCCAGCAGCAACGTCGAGGCAGGGACTTCATTCTCCTACGAGCAGTACTTC.

The gene calls are TRBV19 and TRBJ1-6, with D perhaps TRBD1 (6 bases). Deletions cut 6 bases from V and 9 bases from J, with 24 bases between. The CDR3 loop spans 17 amino acids. Germline CDR1 LNHDA, CDR2 SQIVND (reference sequence). DNA of the CDR3: TGTGCCAGTAGCGTGACCTCCCCGGGCAGGGGTAGTTCACCCCTCCACTTT. Translating it yields CASSVTSPGRGSSPLHF.

This sequence joins TRBV18 and TRBJ2-7; 7 bases agree with TRBD1. Germline V gene lookup returns CDR1 KGHSH and CDR2 LQKENI. V trimming: 5 bases; J trimming: 5 bases; junction bases outside the gene matches: 3. CDR3 length: 12 amino acids. CDR3 nucleotides: TGTGCCAGCTCATACAGGGGTGACGAGCAGTACTTC. The encoded protein is CASSYRGDEQYF.

The chain joins TRBV5-4 to TRBJ2-1; the D is unclear. This CDR3 is 11 amino acids long. V gave up 8 bases and J gave up 6 bases, with 9 bases separating them. The V gene's germline CDR1 is SGHNT and CDR2 YYREEE (reference sequence). The CDR3 here is CASGPINEQFF. CDR3 sequence (DNA): TGTGCCAGTGGACCCATCAATGAGCAGTTCTTC. The full variable domain, completed using reference TRBV5-4 and TRBJ2-1, is ETGVTQSPTHLIKTRGQQVTLRCSSQSGHNTVSWYQQALGQGPQFIFQYYREEENGRGNFPPRFSGLQFPNYSSELNVNALELDDSALYLCASGPINEQFFGPGTRLTVL.

The chain links TRBV7-9 to TRBJ2-7, with D possibly being TRBD1 (6 bases). Trimming removed 7 bases at V and 0 bases at J, with 13 bases between. CDR1 SEHNR and CDR2 FQNEAQ come from the germline V gene (reference sequence). CDR3 length: 14 amino acids. The DNA for the CDR3 is TGTGCCAGCACCAAACAGGGAATCTCCTACGAGCAGTACTTC. This gives the protein CASTKQGISYEQYF.

V and J are TRBV2 and TRBJ2-1; D ambiguous. The CDR3 totals 11 residues. Germline loops: CDR1 SNHLY, CDR2 FYNNEI. Trimming removed 1 base at V and 5 bases at J, with 0 bases between. As DNA, the CDR3 is TGTGCCAGCAGTGAAGACAATGAGCAGTTCTTC. Its protein product is CASSEDNEQFF.

This sequence joins TRBV19 and TRBJ1-5; TRBD1 aligns across 9 bases. The CDR3 consists of 15 residues. The V gene's germline CDR1 is LNHDA and CDR2 SQIVND (reference sequence). V was clipped by 6 bases and J by 1 base; unmatched bases: 4. The CDR3 spells CASRDRGRSNQPQHF. The CDR3 DNA is TGTGCCAGTAGGGACAGGGGAAGGAGCAATCAGCCCCAGCATTTT.

The chain links TRBV2 to TRBJ2-7; TRBD2 agrees at 12 bases. Trimming removed 6 bases from V and 3 bases from J; junction bases left unmatched: 3. The germline gives CDR1 SNHLY, CDR2 FYNNEI. This CDR3 spans 14 amino acids. CDR3 DNA: TGTGCCAGCAGGGAGACTAGCGGGAGCTACGAGCAGTACTTC. Translation gives CASRETSGSYEQYF.

The chain combines TRBV12-3 or TRBV12-4 with TRBJ1-2; 7 bases match TRBD1. This CDR3 is built from 13 residues. After removal of 6 bases from V and 6 bases from J, the junction contained 7 bases not matched to a gene. The CDR3 DNA reads as TGTGCCAGCAGCATATACAGGGGTAATGGCTACACCTTC. Its translation is CASSIYRGNGYTF.

The chain employs TRBV10-1 and TRBJ2-3, with D unresolved. Looked up from germline, CDR1 is WNHNN and CDR2 is SYGVQD (reference sequence). V dropped 4 bases and J dropped 5 bases, with 10 bases sitting between them. The CDR3 contains 13 residues. The CDR3 loop reads CASSVAIGDTQYF. CDR3 nucleotides: TGCGCCAGCAGTGTGGCGATCGGAGATACGCAGTATTTT.

V and J are TRBV5-1 and TRBJ2-1; TRBD2 agrees at 10 bases. The CDR3 loop spans 14 amino acids. Germline loops: CDR1 SGHRS, CDR2 YFSETQ. V was clipped by 6 bases and J by 3 bases; unmatched bases: 3. CDR3: CASTLAGIYNEQFF. The CDR3 DNA reads as TGCGCCAGCACACTAGCGGGAATCTACAATGAGCAGTTCTTC.

The chain's CDR3 is CATSASLGQGASDTQYF. DNA for the CDR3: TGTGCCACCAGTGCGTCTTTGGGACAGGGGGCATCAGATACGCAGTATTTT. The chain employs TRBV24-1 and TRBJ2-3; 12 bases align to TRBD1. Per the germline V gene, CDR1 is KGHDR and CDR2 is SFDVKD. The CDR3 spans 17 residues. V dropped 5 bases and J dropped 4; count of bases not matched to a gene: 9.

The rearrangement joins TRBV10-2 to TRBJ1-2; 7 bases are shared with TRBD1. V was clipped by 2 bases and J by 7 bases; unmatched bases: 1. Germline V gene lookup returns CDR1 WSHSY and CDR2 SAAADI. This CDR3 region has 12 residues. As DNA, the CDR3 is TGCGCCAGCAGTGAGGCAGGGGGTGGCTACACCTTC. Translated: CASSEAGGGYTF.